Reported below is one T cell receptor beta chain. Its specificity is not known. The PCR was carried out with 60 Vbeta primers and 13 Jbeta primers. As processed by the authors: It was a later analysis that counted 75 million to 90 million unique TCR beta chains, of which 8.5 million to 12 million were shared. Sequencing used immunoSEQ multiplex PCR; TCRdb keeps in-frame clones, though not all of them. V, J and clone size are taken as reported in that table, and D and trimming were inferred from the DNA itself. Seen here are approximately 160,000 clones, around four fifths observed once, and the top ten hold roughly 10%. The sample belongs to a study of cytomegalovirus exposure and HLA in healthy donors. Findings and caveats of the study: A link between a missense DCLRE1C variant and TCR beta V- and J-gene trimming emerged from a later analysis. A list of roughly 180 TCR beta chains associated with cytomegalovirus was given.

From germline, CDR1 is MNHEY and CDR2 SMNVEV (reference sequence). The CDR3 length is 13 residues. Trimming stripped 6 bases from V and 7 bases from J, with 16 bases between. The origin of this receptor is a man aged 18 to 30 in good health and CMV-seropositive. The chain has TRBV27 and TRBJ2-7; TRBD1 might be the D (5 bases). Material for sequencing was PBMCs. The CDR3 DNA follows: TGTGCCAGCAGCTCTCTCTTTGCAGGGGAGCAGTACTTC. Amino acid sequence: CASSSLFAGEQYF.